These 28 T cell receptor beta chains came from one sample sequenced in a study of shared clonotypes between healthy human individuals. Libraries were prepared by immunoSEQ multiplex PCR; TCRdb keeps only in-frame clonotypes and omits some of them. Of approximately 620,000 clones in the sample, around 97% were seen once. Material: naive CD4+ T cells sorted from blood. The subset is: CD45RA+ positively selected. The source is a woman between 25 and 40 years old in good health.

The chain recombines TRBV25-1 with TRBJ2-1; D call uncertain. The CDR3 contains 13 residues. Trimming removed 3 bases from V and 9 bases from J, with 12 bases in between. CDR1 is MGHDK and CDR2 is SYGVNS in the germline V gene. Here the CDR3 reads CASSDPILIEQFF. Written as DNA, the CDR3 is TGTGCCAGCAGTGACCCTATACTTATTGAGCAGTTCTTC.

The chain is built from TRBV2 and TRBJ2-5, with 7 bases lining up with TRBD1. This CDR3 has 15 amino acids. J lost 0 bases, V lost 7 bases, and 8 bases had no gene match. CDR1 and CDR2 from the germline V gene are SNHLY and FYNNEI. CDR3: CASIMQGVNQETQYF. In DNA form, the CDR3 reads TGTGCCAGCATTATGCAGGGGGTTAACCAAGAGACCCAGTACTTC.

The chain combines TRBV27 with TRBJ2-7; D is unclear. Per the germline V gene, CDR1 is MNHEY and CDR2 is SMNVEV (reference sequence). The ends were cut back, 6 bases at V and 0 bases at J, with 18 bases in the middle. The CDR3 loop spans 16 amino acids. In DNA form, the CDR3 reads TGTGCCAGCAGCCCCGAGATGGGCCCTAGCTCCTACGAGCAGTACTTC. It specifies CASSPEMGPSSYEQYF.

The J gene is TRBJ2-1, the V gene TRBV29-1, with TRBD2 identical over 8 bases. The CDR3 consists of 16 residues. The V gene end was trimmed by 0 bases and the J gene end by 10 bases; junction bases not matched to a gene: 14. Germline lookup yields CDR1 SQVTM and CDR2 ANQGSEA. CDR3 coding DNA: TGCAGCGTTGAAGATCAAGGCGGGAGGTACTTCGAAGAGCAGTTCTTC. Translation gives CSVEDQGGRYFEEQFF.

The table lists this clone with a count of one. The V gene is TRBV6-6, the J gene TRBJ2-3, with 7 bases lining up with TRBD2. The CDR3 totals 15 residues. V trimming: 8 bases; J trimming: 4 bases; junction bases outside the gene matches: 12. CDR1 and CDR2 (germline): MNHNY, SVGAGI (reference sequence). The chain's CDR3 is CASRKTAGVSDTQYF. The CDR3, as DNA: TGTGCCAGCCGAAAGACGGCGGGAGTTTCAGATACGCAGTATTTT.

The chain is built from TRBV6-5 and TRBJ2-5, with D tentatively TRBD2 (6 bases). The V and J ends lost 7 bases and 2 bases respectively, with 14 bases between them. CDR3 length equals 14 residues. Germline CDR1 and CDR2: MNHEY and SVGAGI. CDR3 residues: CASNFLGGQETQYF. DNA for the CDR3: TGTGCCAGCAATTTCCTGGGGGGTCAAGAGACCCAGTACTTC.

The gene calls are TRBV29-1 and TRBJ1-1; tentative D call: TRBD1 (6 bases). The germline CDR1 and CDR2 sequences are SQVTM and ANQGSEA. Trimming removed 6 bases from V and 5 bases from J, with 19 bases in between. The length of the CDR3 is 14 residues. CDR3 residues: CSVQGRIGETEAFF. CDR3 nucleotides: TGCAGCGTCCAGGGGCGCATTGGCGAGACTGAAGCTTTCTTT.

V is TRBV11-2 and J is TRBJ2-7, with 7 bases identical to TRBD2. Looked up from germline, CDR1 is SGHAT and CDR2 is FQNNGV. The CDR3 runs 14 residues. J lost 2 bases, V lost 6 bases, and 7 bases had no gene match. CDR3 nucleotides: TGTGCCAGCAGATTGGGGGGGGTCGCCTACGAGCAGTACTTC. Translation gives CASRLGGVAYEQYF.

The gene calls are TRBV19 and TRBJ2-7; unclear D gene. The germline V and J ends were trimmed by 4 bases and 3 bases, with 16 bases remaining between them. CDR1 is LNHDA and CDR2 is SQIVND in the germline V gene (reference sequence). This CDR3 contains 15 residues. CDR3 amino acids: CASSRIYSWDYEQYF. The CDR3 nucleotides are TGTGCCAGTAGTAGGATCTACTCGTGGGACTACGAGCAGTACTTC.

The V gene is TRBV7-2, the J gene TRBJ2-7; TRBD2 matches at 13 bases. Germline CDR1 and CDR2: SGHTA and FQGNSA. The junction had 4 bases not matched to a gene; V was cut back by 5 bases and J by 6 bases. The CDR3 is made up of 14 amino acids. CDR3 in amino acids: CASSPTSGRSEQYF. Here the CDR3 DNA reads TGTGCCAGCAGCCCGACTAGCGGGAGGAGCGAGCAGTACTTC.

V gene TRBV4-1 combines with J gene TRBJ2-1; 8 nucleotides agree with TRBD2. V gave up 3 bases and J gave up 6 bases; unmatched junction bases: 13. This CDR3 comprises 17 residues. CDR1 and CDR2 from the germline V gene are MGHRA and YSYEKL. For the CDR3, the DNA is TGCGCCAGCAGCCATGCACCGGGACTAGTATATCTCAATGAGCAGTTCTTC. Amino acid sequence: CASSHAPGLVYLNEQFF.

The V call is TRBV27, the J call TRBJ2-5; TRBD2 agrees at 13 bases. The CDR3 totals 15 residues. With 8 bases clipped from V and 9 bases from J, the junction kept 12 bases outside the gene matches. Germline V gene sequence: CDR1 MNHEY, CDR2 SMNVEV (reference sequence). The CDR3, as DNA: TGTGCCAGCCAACTCGGACTAGCGGGAGTTGGGGCCCAGTACTTC. Translated: CASQLGLAGVGAQYF.

This rearrangement joins TRBV30 to TRBJ1-2, with D hard to call. V was shortened by 0 bases and J by 0 bases, with 14 bases between the two germline ends. Germline CDR1 and CDR2: GTSNPN and SVGIG (reference sequence). The CDR3 consists of 16 residues. The CDR3 nucleotides read TGTGCCTGGAGTGTACTTGCAGGACGGACTAACTATGGCTACACCTTC. Translating gives CAWSVLAGRTNYGYTF.

J is TRBJ1-1 and V is TRBV6-5; 8 bases map to TRBD1. Germline CDR1 is MNHEY and CDR2 is SVGAGI. The CDR3 totals 13 residues. V lost 5 bases, J lost 13 bases, and 12 bases stayed unmatched. The CDR3 DNA is TGTGCCAGCAGTCGCGGGACAGGTAAAGTTGTTTTCTTT. It translates to CASSRGTGKVVFF.

In this sample, this clone turned up once. This chain links TRBV28 with TRBJ2-1; D remains unclear. This CDR3 has 16 residues. The ends were cut back, 3 bases at V and 4 bases at J, with 16 bases in the middle. The germline CDR1 and CDR2 sequences are MDHEN and SYDVKM. CDR3 protein: CASSLIVAHTYNEQFF. The DNA for the CDR3 is TGTGCCAGCAGTTTGATAGTCGCCCACACATACAATGAGCAGTTCTTC.

The chain recombines TRBV6-1 with TRBJ2-7, with D perhaps being TRBD1 or TRBD2 (5 bases each). CDR1 MNHNS and CDR2 SASEGT come from the germline V gene. The V gene lost 6 bases and the J gene lost 2 bases, with 17 bases spanning the gap. This CDR3 region has 15 residues. The CDR3 sequence is CASRSRDGQTYEQYF. DNA of the CDR3: TGTGCCAGCAGAAGCAGGGACGGTCAAACCTACGAGCAGTACTTC.

The sample holds one count of this clone. The V call is TRBV29-1, the J call TRBJ2-7; maybe TRBD1 (5 bases). The germline gives CDR1 SQVTM, CDR2 ANQGSEA. The V end was cut by 6 bases, the J end by 2 bases, with 11 bases between. The CDR3 totals 12 residues. CDR3 loop: CSVFSGTYEQYF. DNA of the CDR3: TGCAGCGTCTTCTCAGGGACCTACGAGCAGTACTTC.

This clone was detected only a few times. The chain links TRBV19 to TRBJ1-3; D is possibly TRBD1 (6 bases). This CDR3 has 14 residues. CDR1 and CDR2 from the germline V gene are LNHDA and SQIVND (reference sequence). V was cut by 8 bases and J by 0 bases, with 11 bases left in between. DNA for the CDR3: TGTGCCAGTGTGGACAGCTTCTCTGGAAACACCATATATTTT. Its translation is CASVDSFSGNTIYF.

This rearrangement joins TRBV9 to TRBJ2-7; 9 bases are shared with TRBD1. The CDR3 runs 15 residues. The V gene end was trimmed by 4 bases and the J gene end by 0 bases; junction bases not matched to a gene: 5. From germline, CDR1 is SGDLS and CDR2 YYNGEE. The CDR3 here is CASSPRDRASYEQYF. CDR3 nucleotide sequence: TGTGCCAGCAGCCCCCGGGACAGGGCCTCCTACGAGCAGTACTTC.

The gene calls are TRBV6-1 and TRBJ2-2; D remains ambiguous. Between the trimmed V and J ends, which lost 7 bases and 0 bases, there was a span of 12 bases. Germline lookup yields CDR1 MNHNS and CDR2 SASEGT. This CDR3 is 15 amino acids long. The DNA of the CDR3 is TGTGCCAGCACCCGGACGGACCCGAACACCGGGGAGCTGTTTTTT. Translating gives CASTRTDPNTGELFF.

The chain couples TRBV5-4 to TRBJ2-1; TRBD2 matches at 9 bases. The J segment lost 7 bases and the V segment lost 4 bases, leaving 9 bases of the junction unmatched. The CDR3 totals 15 residues. Germline CDR1 reads SGHNT; CDR2 reads YYREEE (reference sequence). CDR3 sequence reads: CASSPSLAGFNEQFF. The CDR3, as DNA: TGTGCCAGCAGCCCATCTCTAGCGGGATTTAATGAGCAGTTCTTC.

V usage is TRBV7-9 and J usage is TRBJ2-7; a possible D gene is TRBD2 (6 bases). This CDR3 has 13 amino acids. Trimming stripped 4 bases from V and 5 bases from J, with 12 bases between. Germline loops: CDR1 SEHNR, CDR2 FQNEAQ (reference sequence). CDR3 in DNA: TGTGCCAGCAGCTGGGTCGGGGGAGACGAGCAGTACTTC. Protein sequence: CASSWVGGDEQYF. Based on the CDR3 plus reference TRBV7-9 and TRBJ2-7, the full variable domain is DTGVSQNPRHKITKRGQNVTFRCDPISEHNRLYWYRQTLGQGPEFLTYFQNEAQLEKSRLLSDRFSAERPKGSFSTLEIQRTEQGDSAMYLCASSWVGGDEQYFGPGTRLTVT.

V gene TRBV19 combines with J gene TRBJ2-1, with TRBD1 as a possible D gene (6 bases). Germline lookup yields CDR1 LNHDA and CDR2 SQIVND (reference sequence). The CDR3 sequence is 12 residues long. Between the trimmed V and J ends, which lost 9 bases and 8 bases, there was a span of 14 bases. The CDR3, as DNA: TGTGCCAGCAGGACAGTCTTAGATGAGCAGTTCTTC. Its translation is CASRTVLDEQFF.

The sample holds one count of this clone. The DNA for the CDR3 is TGCAGCGTTTCAGGTGGCGGGAGTTTCGGGAATGAGCAGTTCTTC. Translation gives CSVSGGGSFGNEQFF. This chain joins TRBV29-1 and TRBJ2-1, with 7 bases lining up with TRBD2. J gave up 7 bases and V 5 bases, and 14 bases lay outside the gene matches. The CDR3 is 15 residues long. Germline V gene sequence: CDR1 SQVTM, CDR2 ANQGSEA.

The rearrangement links TRBV7-2 to TRBJ2-5; D uncertain. The DNA end is more similar to TRBJ2-7, so the J call may be wrong. The length of the CDR3 is 15 residues. Germline V gene data show CDR1 as SGHTA and CDR2 as FQGNSA. The CDR3 nucleotides are TGTGCCAGCAGCTTAGGCCGAGCGATGGCCTACGAGCAGTACTTC. Its translation: CASSLGRAMAYEQYF.

The V and J genes are TRBV6-1 and TRBJ1-5, with D hard to call. The CDR3 sequence is 15 residues long. Germline V gene sequence: CDR1 MNHNS, CDR2 SASEGT. Deletions cut 2 bases from V and 0 bases from J, with 8 bases between. CDR3 nucleotide sequence: TGTGCCAGCAGTGAATTGGACTATAGCAATCAGCCCCAGCATTTT. Translated: CASSELDYSNQPQHF.

This chain joins TRBV4-3 and TRBJ2-7; 12 positions agree with TRBD2. CDR1 and CDR2 from the germline V gene are LGHNA and YSLEER. Trimming at V came to 4 bases and at J to 5 bases, leaving 6 bases not matched to a gene. The CDR3 is made up of 15 amino acids. The CDR3 DNA follows: TGCGCCAGCAGCCCGCGGACTAGCGGGACGGACGAGCAGTACTTC. As protein: CASSPRTSGTDEQYF.

In this sample, this clone turned up once. V and J are TRBV9 and TRBJ2-6, with D possibly being TRBD1 or TRBD2 (5 bases each). V was shortened by 2 bases and J by 4 bases, with 10 bases between the two germline ends. This CDR3 is 15 amino acids long. Germline V lookup: CDR1 SGDLS, CDR2 YYNGEE. CDR3 region: CASSVFGTGANVLTF. DNA of the CDR3: TGTGCCAGCAGCGTTTTTGGGACCGGGGCCAACGTCCTGACTTTC. The variable domain in full, completed from reference TRBV9 and TRBJ2-6, reads DSGVTQTPKHLITATGQRVTLRCSPRSGDLSVYWYQQSLDQGLQFLIQYYNGEERAKGNILERFSAQQFPDLHSELNLSSLELGDSALYFCASSVFGTGANVLTFGAGSRLTVL.